A selection of T cell receptor beta chains follows, all from one sample in a study of identical twins. Each CDR3 protein is one row after TCRdb ran MiXCR on the 5' RACE reads. The sample lists about 690,000 distinct CDR3 sequences; 5.5% to 6.5% were seen once. The sample taken for sequencing was naive T cells sorted from blood. The origin of the receptors is a man aged 18 to 35 in good health. CDR3s include the opening cysteine and the closing phenylalanine or tryptophan. Fields, in order: D gene, clone size, J gene, V gene, CDR3 DNA, CDR3 protein. D genes are given only for firm matches. Only part of the rows carry a size: once, few, many, or a class if the clone is expanded.

.,many,TRBJ1-1,TRBV20-1,TGCAGTGCTAGGGTTGAGGGGGGCACTGAAGCTTTCTTT,CSARVEGGTEAFF
TRBD1,few,TRBJ2-2,TRBV24-1,TGTGCCACCAGTGATCCCGGGACAGGGAACACCGGGGAGCTGTTTTTT,CATSDPGTGNTGELFF
.,few,TRBJ2-3,TRBV7-2,TGTGCCAGCAGCTTATATGTGGGAAGCGCAGATACGCAGTATTTT,CASSLYVGSADTQYF
TRBD2,few,TRBJ2-1,TRBV20-1,TGCAGTGCTCCAAGCGGGAGTAGGACCTACAATGAGCAGTTCTTC,CSAPSGSRTYNEQFF
.,many,TRBJ1-5,TRBV6-5,TGTGCCAGCAAGTTCGGGGACAGCAATCAGCCCCAGCATTTT,CASKFGDSNQPQHF
.,many,TRBJ1-2,TRBV5-1,TGCGCCAGCAGCTTGGGACAGGCAGTATATGGCTACACCTTC,CASSLGQAVYGYTF
.,few,TRBJ1-2,TRBV12-3/TRBV12-4,TGTGCCAGCAGTTCGTCAGGGTTTCTGAGGTATGGCTACACCTTC,CASSSSGFLRYGYTF
.,many,TRBJ2-5,TRBV20-1,TGCAGTGCTAGTCCAGCGGAGGAGACCCAGTACTTC,CSASPAEETQYF
TRBD1,many,TRBJ2-1,TRBV28,TGTGCCAGCAGTTTTGCCCCGGGACAGACCTTACCGGGGCGTTACCCCTCCGAGCAGTTCTTC,CASSFAPGQTLPGRYPSEQFF
.,.,TRBJ2-3,TRBV6-5,TGTGCCAGCAGTTTCCAGACAGAACACCTCACAGATACGCAGTATTTT,CASSFQTEHLTDTQYF
.,few,TRBJ2-2,TRBV29-1,TGCAGCGTAAATACAGGGTCCGGGGAGCTGTTTTTT,CSVNTGSGELFF
.,few,TRBJ2-2,TRBV7-2,TGTGCCAGCACCCCAGGATCGAACACCGGGGAGCTGTTTTTT,CASTPGSNTGELFF
TRBD1,many,TRBJ1-6,TRBV5-1,TGCGCCAGCAGACCAACCGGGACAGAGAAATATTCACCCCTCCACTTT,CASRPTGTEKYSPLHF
TRBD1,few,TRBJ2-7,TRBV4-3,TGCGCCAGCAGCCAAGATCGGGGACAGGGGTACGAGCAGTACTTC,CASSQDRGQGYEQYF
.,many,TRBJ1-1,TRBV3-1,TGTGCCAGCAAACGAGGCATGAACACTGAAGTTTTCTTT,CASKRGMNTEVFF
.,.,TRBJ2-4,TRBV5-1,TGCGCCAGCAGGGTCCAGGGGGGAACCAAAAACATTCAGTACTTC,CASRVQGGTKNIQYF
TRBD2,many,TRBJ2-1,TRBV20-1,TGCAGTGCCCCCCGGCTAGCGGGGTCCTCCTACAATGAGCAGTTCTTC,CSAPRLAGSSYNEQFF
.,few,TRBJ2-1,TRBV29-1,TGCAGCTCTCAACCGGCCAGGGCATACAATGAGCAGTTCTTC,CSSQPARAYNEQFF
TRBD2,many,TRBJ2-1,TRBV4-1,TGCGCCAGCAGCCATTCTTATAGCGGGAGGGCTGATGAGCAGTTCTTC,CASSHSYSGRADEQFF
.,few,TRBJ1-2,TRBV6-5,TGTGCCAGCAGTTACTCGGAACAGTCAAATGGCTACACCTTC,CASSYSEQSNGYTF
.,many,TRBJ1-4,TRBV12-3/TRBV12-4,TGTGCCAGCAGTTTCCAGATTATCGGTGCTAATGAAAAACTGTTTTTT,CASSFQIIGANEKLFF
.,.,TRBJ2-1,TRBV3-1,TGTGCCAGCAGCGCCGGGACCGAGCAGTTCTTC,CASSAGTEQFF
TRBD1,.,TRBJ2-6,TRBV10-3,TGTGCCATCAGTGAGTGGGGACAGCTGATCGGCTCTGGGGCCAACGTCCTGACTTTC,CAISEWGQLIGSGANVLTF
TRBD1,many,TRBJ2-3,TRBV11-1,TGTGCCAGCAGCAGTAATCCGGGACAGAGTACTACGGTCTCCACAGATACGCAGTATTTT,CASSSNPGQSTTVSTDTQYF
.,.,TRBJ2-5,TRBV18,TGTGCCAGCTCACCACAAGAACAAGAGACCCAGTACTTC,CASSPQEQETQYF
.,.,TRBJ2-5,TRBV4-2,TGTGCCAGCAGCCAATCCAGGTCGGAGACCCAGTACTTC,CASSQSRSETQYF
TRBD2,many,TRBJ2-3,TRBV20-1,TGCAGTGCTAGCACCCTGGGGAGCGGGAAAGATACGCAGTATTTT,CSASTLGSGKDTQYF
TRBD2,many,TRBJ2-1,TRBV3-1,TGTGCCAGCAGCCAAGTCCCAGCGGGACTTCATACGGATGAGCAGTTCTTC,CASSQVPAGLHTDEQFF
.,few,TRBJ2-2,TRBV6-1,TGTGCCAGCAGTCCCTACGACCCAACCGGAGGCGGGGAGCTGTTTTTT,CASSPYDPTGGGELFF
.,many,TRBJ2-7,TRBV12-3/TRBV12-4,TGTGCCAGCAGTTTCGTGTCGACGGGGAGGGAGCAGTACTTC,CASSFVSTGREQYF
.,many,TRBJ2-5,TRBV29-1,TGCAGCGTTGTGCTAAGGGCGACTTGGGAAGAGACCCAGTACTTC,CSVVLRATWEETQYF
.,.,TRBJ2-5,TRBV6-1,TGTGCCTCACAGGACAGCCGGGAAGAGACCCAGTACTTC,CASQDSREETQYF
TRBD2,few,TRBJ2-4,TRBV28,TGTGCCAGCAGTTTGCTAGCGGGAGGGCCCATTCAGTACTTC,CASSLLAGGPIQYF
TRBD1,many,TRBJ2-1,TRBV24-1,TGTGCCACCAGTGACAAGACAGGGACCCAATCCAATGAGCAGTTCTTC,CATSDKTGTQSNEQFF
TRBD2,.,TRBJ2-7,TRBV7-9,TGTGCCAGCAGCCCCCGGGGGGAGGCCTACGAGCAGTACTTC,CASSPRGEAYEQYF
TRBD1,.,TRBJ2-5,TRBV2,TGTGCCAGCAGGGTGGACAGGGTGAAAGAGACCCAGTACTTC,CASRVDRVKETQYF
.,few,TRBJ1-3,TRBV5-6,TGTGCCAGCAGCCCCGACGGTACTTGGCCTAACTCTGGAAACACCATATATTTT,CASSPDGTWPNSGNTIYF
.,many,TRBJ1-1,TRBV29-1,TGCAGCGTTTCATTGATTGAAACGGGACGGATGAACACTGAAGCTTTCTTT,CSVSLIETGRMNTEAFF
.,many,TRBJ2-7,TRBV7-2,TGTGCCAGCAGCCCTAGTGGAGGGGGCTACGAGCAGTACTTC,CASSPSGGGYEQYF
.,.,TRBJ2-4,TRBV4-3,TGCGCCAGCAGCCAAGAATGGAGACCCAAAAACATTCAGTACTTC,CASSQEWRPKNIQYF
.,many,TRBJ2-1,TRBV4-3,TGCGCCAGCAGCTCTAGCGAGTTGTACAATGAGCAGTTCTTC,CASSSSELYNEQFF
.,many,TRBJ2-1,TRBV20-1,TGCAGTGCTAGAGATGGGGTAGCAAGAAACAATGAGCAGTTCTTC,CSARDGVARNNEQFF
TRBD1,many,TRBJ2-7,TRBV6-1,TGTGCCAGCAGTACCCTGCGACAGGGGGCTCTTTACGAGCAGTACTTC,CASSTLRQGALYEQYF
.,few,TRBJ2-5,TRBV7-9,TGTGCCAGCAGCGCCGGGGTGGAGACCCAGTACTTC,CASSAGVETQYF
.,.,TRBJ1-2,TRBV7-2,TGTGCCAGCAGCTTAGCGGGCAGGGTTAATGACTACACCTTC,CASSLAGRVNDYTF
TRBD2,many,TRBJ2-1,TRBV10-3,TGTGCCGTGGGGGAGCGGGATCTTAACAATGAGCAGTTCTTC,CAVGERDLNNEQFF
.,many,TRBJ2-1,TRBV4-3,TGCGCCAGCAGCCAAGATGGGCTAAGCAATGAGCAGTTCTTC,CASSQDGLSNEQFF
TRBD2,many,TRBJ2-3,TRBV20-1,TGCAGTGCTAGTGCGGCGCGGGAGGTGGCAGATACGCAGTATTTT,CSASAAREVADTQYF
TRBD1,few,TRBJ1-3,TRBV2,TGTGCCAGCAGTGATGATATTGCAGGGGGAACGAGAAACACCATATATTTT,CASSDDIAGGTRNTIYF